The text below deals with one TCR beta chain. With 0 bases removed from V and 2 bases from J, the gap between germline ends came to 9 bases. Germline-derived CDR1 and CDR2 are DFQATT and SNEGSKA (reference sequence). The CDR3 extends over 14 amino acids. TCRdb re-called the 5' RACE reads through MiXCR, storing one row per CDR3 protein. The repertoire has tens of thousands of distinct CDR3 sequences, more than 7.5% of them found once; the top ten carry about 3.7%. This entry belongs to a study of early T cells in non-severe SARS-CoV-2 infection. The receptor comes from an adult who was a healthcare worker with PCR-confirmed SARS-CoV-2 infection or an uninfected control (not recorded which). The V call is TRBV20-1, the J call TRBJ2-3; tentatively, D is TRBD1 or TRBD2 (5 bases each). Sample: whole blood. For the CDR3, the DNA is TGCAGTGCTAGAGATCGGGGCTACACAGATACGCAGTATTTT. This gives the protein CSARDRGYTDTQYF.